The subject of this entry is one T cell receptor beta chain. This CDR3 is built from 13 residues. The J segment lost 8 bases and the V segment lost 7 bases, leaving 6 bases of the junction unmatched. Looked up from germline, CDR1 is LGHNA and CDR2 is YSLEER. This record comes from a study of T cell changes during pregnancy in multiple sclerosis. Clones were sequenced by immunoSEQ multiplex PCR, and TCRdb holds only the in-frame ones, with some missing. The profile shows fewer than 60,000 clones, about 91% of them singletons. The origin of this receptor is a female donor in good health, enrolled as a control in a pregnancy study. Source: peripheral blood, taken after pregnancy. This chain connects TRBV4-3 to TRBJ2-1; TRBD2 matches 9 bases. The CDR3 coding sequence is TGCGCCAGCAAGACTAGCGGACTCGATGAGCAGTTCTTC. It codes for CASKTSGLDEQFF.